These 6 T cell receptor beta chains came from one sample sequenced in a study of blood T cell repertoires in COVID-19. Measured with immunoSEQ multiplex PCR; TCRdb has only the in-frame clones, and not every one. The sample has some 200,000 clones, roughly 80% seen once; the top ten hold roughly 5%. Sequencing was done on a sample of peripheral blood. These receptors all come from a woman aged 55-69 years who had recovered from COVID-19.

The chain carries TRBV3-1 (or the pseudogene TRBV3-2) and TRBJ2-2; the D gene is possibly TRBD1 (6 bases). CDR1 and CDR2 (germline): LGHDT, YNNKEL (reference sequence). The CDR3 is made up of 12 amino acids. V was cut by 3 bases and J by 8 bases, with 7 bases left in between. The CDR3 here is CASSHRGGELFF. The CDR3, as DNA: TGTGCCAGCAGCCACAGGGGTGGGGAGCTGTTTTTT.

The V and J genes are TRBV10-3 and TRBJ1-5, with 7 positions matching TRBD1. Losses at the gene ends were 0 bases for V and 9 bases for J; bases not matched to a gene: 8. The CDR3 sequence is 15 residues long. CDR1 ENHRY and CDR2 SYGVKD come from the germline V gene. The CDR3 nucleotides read TGTGCCATCAGTGAGTCGGGTTTAGGGGGCCGGCCCCAGCATTTT. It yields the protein CAISESGLGGRPQHF.

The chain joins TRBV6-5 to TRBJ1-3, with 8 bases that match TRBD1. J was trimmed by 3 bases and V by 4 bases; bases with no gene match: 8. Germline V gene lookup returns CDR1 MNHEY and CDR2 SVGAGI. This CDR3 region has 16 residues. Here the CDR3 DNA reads TGTGCCAGCAGTTTGACAGGGGTGGGCGTTGGAAACACCATATATTTT. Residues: CASSLTGVGVGNTIYF.

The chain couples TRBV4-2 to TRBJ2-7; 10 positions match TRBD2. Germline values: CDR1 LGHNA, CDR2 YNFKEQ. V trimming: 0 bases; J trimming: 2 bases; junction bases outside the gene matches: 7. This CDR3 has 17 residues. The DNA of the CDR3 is TGTGCCAGCAGCCAAGATTTTTCCAGCGGGGGGGCCTACGAGCAGTACTTC. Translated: CASSQDFSSGGAYEQYF.

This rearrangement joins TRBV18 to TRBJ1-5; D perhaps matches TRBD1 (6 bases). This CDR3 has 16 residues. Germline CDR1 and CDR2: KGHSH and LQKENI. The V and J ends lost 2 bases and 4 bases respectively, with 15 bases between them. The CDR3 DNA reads TGTGCCAGCTCACCAGGGGACAAGAGAGTTAATCAGCCCCAGCATTTT. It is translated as CASSPGDKRVNQPQHF.

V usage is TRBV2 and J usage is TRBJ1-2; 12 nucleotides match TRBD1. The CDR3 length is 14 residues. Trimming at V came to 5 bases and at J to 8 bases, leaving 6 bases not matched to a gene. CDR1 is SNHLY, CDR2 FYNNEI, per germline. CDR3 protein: CASSLRDRGLGYTF. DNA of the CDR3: TGTGCCAGCAGTCTGAGGGACAGGGGGCTCGGCTACACCTTC.